The clone carrying this T cell receptor (beta chain) came up a few times. Its cognate antigen is unknown. From RNA transcripts, TCR beta CDR3 regions were amplified. RT-PCR in the first round (using the HTBI primer set) targeted the TCR CDR3. TCRdb analysed the multiplex PCR reads with MiXCR anew, one entry per CDR3 protein. This sample has hundreds of thousands of distinct CDR3 sequences, with around 15% found just once. These data come from a study of T cells in Graves' hyperthyroidism and ophthalmopathy. Study as a whole: Before treatment of any kind, peripheral blood was taken at initial diagnosis.

Study-level points and caveats: In validation, the model predicted ophthalmopathy. These predictions came a median approximately 5.9 months before onset. Within blood appeared most thyroid clonotypes that had expanded above 0.001. Ophthalmopathy was separated from stable hyperthyroidism by a 13 V-J model.

V was shortened by 4 bases and J by 0 bases, with 13 bases between the two germline ends. Per germline, CDR1 LNHDA and CDR2 SQIVND (reference sequence). The CDR3 sequence is 16 residues long. This clonotype was sampled from a woman between 18 and 29 years old with Graves' hyperthyroidism. The chain is built from TRBV19 and TRBJ1-5, with unresolved D. The sequenced material came from blood. The CDR3: CASSSGLAASNQPQHF. In DNA form, the CDR3 reads TGTGCCAGTAGTAGTGGATTGGCAGCTAGCAATCAGCCCCAGCATTTT.